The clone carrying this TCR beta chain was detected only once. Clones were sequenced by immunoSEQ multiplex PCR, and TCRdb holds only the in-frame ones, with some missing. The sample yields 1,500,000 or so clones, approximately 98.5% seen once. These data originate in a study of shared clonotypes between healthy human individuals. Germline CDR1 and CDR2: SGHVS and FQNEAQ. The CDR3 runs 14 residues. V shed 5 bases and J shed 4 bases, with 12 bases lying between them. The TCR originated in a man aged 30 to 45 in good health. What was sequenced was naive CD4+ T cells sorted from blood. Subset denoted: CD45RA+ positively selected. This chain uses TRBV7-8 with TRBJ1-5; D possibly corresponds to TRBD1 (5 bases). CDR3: CASSRDSPNQPQHF. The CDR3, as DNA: TGTGCCAGCAGCCGCGACAGCCCGAATCAGCCCCAGCATTTT.